Below, 18 T cell receptor beta chains from the same sample are listed, as sequenced in a study of OX40 agonist ivuxolimab in advanced cancers. Some clones are missing from TCRdb's copy, which holds only in-frame ones; the method was immunoSEQ multiplex PCR. The sample holds tens of thousands of clones; about four fifths are singletons and the top ten take roughly 3%. The sample here was CD4+ or CD8+ T cells sorted from blood, taken in a trial of the OX40 agonist ivuxolimab. These receptors were taken from an adult with an advanced solid tumor such as melanoma, head and neck, liver or kidney cancer.

The gene calls are TRBV11-2 and TRBJ1-2, with 7 nucleotides matching TRBD1. Germline V gene lookup returns CDR1 SGHAT and CDR2 FQNNGV. Trimming removed 0 bases from V and 4 bases from J; junction bases left unmatched: 8. The CDR3 has 16 amino acids. CDR3 sequence (DNA): TGTGCCAGCAGCTTAGATGCCCGACAGGGCGGCTATGGCTACACCTTC. It encodes CASSLDARQGGYGYTF.

The chain uses TRBV2 and TRBJ1-5; no clear D gene. Trimming removed 4 bases at V and 7 bases at J, with 11 bases between. The CDR3 is made up of 13 amino acids. The germline V gene encodes CDR1 SNHLY and CDR2 FYNNEI. CDR3 in amino acids: CASSVGYVQPQHF. As DNA, the CDR3 is TGTGCCAGCAGTGTCGGTTATGTGCAGCCCCAGCATTTT.

The chain is built from TRBV5-1 and TRBJ2-1; TRBD1 agrees at 7 bases. The germline V gene has CDR1 SGHRS and CDR2 YFSETQ. This CDR3 is 14 amino acids long. The trim removed 2 bases at V and 6 bases at J, leaving 5 bases unmatched. Here the CDR3 reads CASSFDRVGNEQFF. The CDR3 DNA is TGCGCCAGCAGCTTTGACAGGGTGGGCAATGAGCAGTTCTTC.

The chain uses TRBV16 and TRBJ1-1; TRBD1 aligns across 7 bases. CDR3 length: 15 residues. The V and J ends lost 4 bases and 0 bases, in that order; junction bases with no gene match: 5. Germline CDR1 reads KGHSY; CDR2 reads FQNENV. The CDR3 DNA follows: TGTGCCAGCAGCCCAAGGGACAGCCTGAACACTGAAGCTTTCTTT. The encoded protein is CASSPRDSLNTEAFF.

The chain is built from TRBV19 and TRBJ1-1, with a weak D call TRBD1 (6 bases). Germline V gene data show CDR1 as LNHDA and CDR2 as SQIVND (reference sequence). V was clipped by 6 bases and J by 2 bases, with 13 bases between them. This CDR3 has 14 amino acids. CDR3 nucleotide sequence: TGTGCCAGTAGGGAGGACAGAACCAACACTGAAGCTTTCTTT. Protein sequence: CASREDRTNTEAFF. Combining the CDR3 with reference TRBV19 and TRBJ1-1 gives the whole variable domain DGGITQSPKYLFRKEGQNVTLSCEQNLNHDAMYWYRQDPGQGLRLIYYSQIVNDFQKGDIAEGYSVSREKKESFPLTVTSAQKNPTAFYLCASREDRTNTEAFFGQGTRLTVV.

This rearrangement joins TRBV7-8 to TRBJ1-6, with D unresolved. Germline CDR1 and CDR2: SGHVS and FQNEAQ. The CDR3 extends over 18 amino acids. Between the trimmed V and J ends, which lost 5 bases and 0 bases, there was a span of 17 bases. CDR3 loop: CASSPVLPRSSYNSPLHF. For the CDR3, the DNA is TGTGCCAGCAGCCCCGTCCTACCCAGGAGCTCCTATAATTCACCCCTCCACTTT. Looking up the rest from reference TRBV7-8 and TRBJ1-6 gives the full variable domain: GAGVSQSPRYKVAKRGQDVALRCDPISGHVSLFWYQQALGQGPEFLTYFQNEAQLDKSGLPSDRFFAERPEGSVSTLKIQRTQQEDSAVYLCASSPVLPRSSYNSPLHFGNGTRLTVT.

The genes are TRBV7-2 and TRBJ1-6, with TRBD1 matching 8 bases. CDR1 is SGHTA, CDR2 FQGNSA, per germline. Trimming took 4 bases from V and 7 from J; bases not matched to a gene: 9. The CDR3 sequence is 16 residues long. The CDR3 sequence is CASSSRQGIPNSPLHF. The CDR3 coding sequence is TGTGCCAGCAGCTCGCGACAGGGGATCCCCAATTCACCCCTCCACTTT.

The chain uses TRBV18 and TRBJ1-4; D is undetermined. With 8 bases removed from V and 7 bases from J, the gap between germline ends came to 17 bases. Germline lookup yields CDR1 KGHSH and CDR2 LQKENI. The CDR3 has 14 residues. This CDR3 reads CASTPSMEGEKLFF. DNA for the CDR3: TGTGCCAGCACCCCCTCCATGGAGGGTGAAAAACTGTTTTTT. The variable domain in full, completed from reference TRBV18 and TRBJ1-4, reads NAGVMQNPRHLVRRRGQEARLRCSPMKGHSHVYWYRQLPEEGLKFMVYLQKENIIDESGMPKERFSAEFPKEGPSILRIQQVVRGDSAAYFCASTPSMEGEKLFFGSGTQLSVL.

The chain carries TRBV5-1 and TRBJ1-2, with 11 bases matching TRBD1. V lost 4 bases to trimming and J lost 0 bases; unmatched junction nucleotides: 5. CDR1 is SGHRS, CDR2 YFSETQ, per germline. The CDR3 totals 16 residues. Here the CDR3 DNA reads TGCGCCAGCAGCCCGGGACAGGGGGTAACTAACTATGGCTACACCTTC. Amino acid sequence: CASSPGQGVTNYGYTF.

This clone was observed a single time. V usage is TRBV5-1 and J usage is TRBJ1-3; D is undetermined. The CDR3 is 16 residues long. The V gene lost 4 bases and the J gene lost 0 bases, with 14 bases spanning the gap. The germline V gene encodes CDR1 SGHRS and CDR2 YFSETQ. This CDR3 is CASSRMGPDSGNTIYF. CDR3 nucleotides: TGCGCCAGCAGCCGAATGGGTCCGGACTCTGGAAACACCATATATTTT.

The rearrangement links TRBV9 to TRBJ2-3; D remains ambiguous. The CDR3 totals 13 residues. The V end lost 0 bases, the J end lost 2 bases, and 4 bases lay between the germline ends. CDR1 is SGDLS and CDR2 is YYNGEE in the germline V gene. Written as DNA, the CDR3 is TGTGCCAGCAGCGTAGACAACACAGATACGCAGTATTTT. The encoded protein is CASSVDNTDTQYF.

The chain uses TRBV6-6 and TRBJ2-1; 9 nucleotides agree with TRBD1. The CDR3 consists of 14 residues. Unmatched junction bases numbered 2, after V lost 2 bases and J lost 6 bases. The germline V gene has CDR1 MNHNY and CDR2 SVGAGI (reference sequence). As DNA, the CDR3 is TGTGCCAGCAGTTACGGACAGGGGTCCAATGAGCAGTTCTTC. Protein product: CASSYGQGSNEQFF.

V and J are TRBV6-4 and TRBJ1-1; D may be TRBD1 (6 bases). The CDR3 runs to 17 residues. Trimming shortened V by 6 bases and J by 5 bases, and 25 bases separated the two germline ends. Germline V gene lookup returns CDR1 MRHNA and CDR2 SNTAGT. DNA of the CDR3: TGTGCCAGCAGGATGACGGGGAACAGGGCAAGGGGGACTGAAGCTTTCTTT. Residues: CASRMTGNRARGTEAFF.

This clone occurred a few times. DNA of the CDR3: TGCGCCAGCAGCCAAGAAGCGCCGGGAGGCCAAGAGACCCAGTACTTC. Its translation: CASSQEAPGGQETQYF. This chain uses TRBV4-1 with TRBJ2-5, with 7 bases matching TRBD2. The CDR3 consists of 16 residues. V lost 0 bases to trimming and J lost 1 base; unmatched junction nucleotides: 5. The germline CDR1 and CDR2 sequences are MGHRA and YSYEKL.

A note on this clone: The junction shows a germline mismatch at one end, possibly a read error. The chain uses TRBV11-1 and TRBJ2-4; 15 nucleotides agree with TRBD2. The CDR3 runs to 13 residues. Germline V lookup: CDR1 SGHAT, CDR2 FQDESV (reference sequence). The CDR3 loop reads CASSAGTSGGPNF. In DNA form, the CDR3 reads TGTGCCAGCAGCGCCGGGACTAGCGGGGGGCCCAACTTC.

V gene TRBV7-6 combines with J gene TRBJ1-3, with D uncertain. CDR1 is SGHVS, CDR2 FNYEAQ, per germline. V was shortened by 2 bases and J by 4 bases, with 9 bases between the two germline ends. The CDR3 runs 14 residues. CDR3 protein: CASSLSPTGNTIYF. CDR3 DNA sequence: TGTGCCAGCAGCTTAAGCCCTACAGGAAACACCATATATTTT.

This chain links TRBV4-1 with TRBJ1-6; tentative D call: TRBD1 (6 bases). Trimming stripped 2 bases from V and 8 bases from J, with 16 bases between. Germline loops: CDR1 MGHRA, CDR2 YSYEKL. CDR3 length: 16 amino acids. The CDR3 DNA sequence: TGCGCCAGCAGCCAAACAGAGGGCAGGGGTTATTCACCCCTCCACTTT. This sequence encodes CASSQTEGRGYSPLHF.

CDR3 region: CASSYSQAQKPQHF. The CDR3 region has the DNA TGTGCCAGCAGTTACTCACAGGCTCAGAAGCCCCAGCATTTT. The chain employs TRBV6-5 and TRBJ1-5; weak D call: TRBD1 (5 bases). V gave up 0 bases and J gave up 8 bases, with 11 bases separating them. The CDR3 length is 14 residues. The germline CDR1 and CDR2 sequences are MNHEY and SVGAGI.